A single sample is the source of the 31 T cell receptor beta chains below, sequenced in a study of tumor and adjacent non-tumor tissue in lung cancer. The template was RNA from unsorted bulk tissue. The library came from three nested PCR rounds adapted from ARM-PCR protocols. TCRdb used MiXCR to reprocess the multiplex PCR reads, holding one entry per CDR3 protein. The table lists 95,000 to 150,000 distinct CDR3 sequences, 55% to 75% of them singletons. The sample comprised lung tumor tissue. The source of these receptors is a man in his thirties or forties with non-small cell lung cancer.

To note about this clonotype: At one end the junction does not follow the germline gene, possibly because of a read error. V is TRBV11-2 and J is TRBJ2-2; TRBD2 matches 8 bases. CDR3 length: 16 amino acids. Germline CDR1 is SGHAT and CDR2 is FQNNGV. CDR3: CACSNSGILSTGELFF. The CDR3, as DNA: TGTGCCTGCAGCAATAGCGGGATATTGAGCACCGGGGAGCTGTTTTTT.

This chain connects TRBV11-2 to TRBJ2-2, with 7 nucleotides matching TRBD2. In germline, CDR1 is SGHAT, CDR2 FQNNGV. This CDR3 contains 17 residues. V trimming: 5 bases; J trimming: 5 bases; junction bases outside the gene matches: 14. The chain's CDR3 is CASSTNPGTSDTGELFF. In DNA, the CDR3 is TGTGCCAGCAGCACCAACCCCGGAACTAGCGATACCGGGGAGCTGTTTTTT.

In this sample, this clonotype turned up many times. This chain links TRBV20-1 with TRBJ1-1; no reliable D call. CDR1 DFQATT and CDR2 SNEGSKA come from the germline V gene (reference sequence). CDR3 length equals 12 residues. Deletions cut 6 bases from V and 3 bases from J, with 11 bases between. CDR3 sequence (DNA): TGCAGTGCCCCCCGGGGAGACACTGAAGCTTTCTTT. The encoded protein is CSAPRGDTEAFF.

Points on this clonotype: No conserved phenylalanine or tryptophan is present at the end of the CDR3, so a read error is the likely explanation. The genes are TRBV11-2 and TRBJ2-7; D might be TRBD2 (6 bases). Trimming pared 6 bases from V and 3 bases from J, leaving 15 bases between. The CDR3 has 14 residues. Germline assignment: CDR1 SGHAT and CDR2 FQNNGV. Here the CDR3 reads CASSFSGRNYEQYL. The CDR3 DNA reads TGTGCCAGCAGTTTTAGCGGAAGAAACTACGAGCAGTACTTA.

The CDR3 reads CASSLEVGRETQYF. As DNA, the CDR3 is TGTGCCAGCAGCTTAGAAGTAGGTCGAGAGACCCAGTACTTC. The genes are TRBV7-2 and TRBJ2-5; D ambiguous. The V gene lost 1 base and the J gene lost 4 bases, with 10 bases spanning the gap. This CDR3 contains 14 residues. CDR1 is SGHTA, CDR2 FQGNSA, per germline.

A note on this clonotype: A much larger clone differs by one base, so this may be a read error. Here the CDR3 reads CASWPRAQQGVWGYNTEAFF. The CDR3 nucleotides read TGTGCCAGCTGGCCTAGGGCGCAGCAGGGGGTATGGGGTTATAACACTGAAGCTTTCTTT. V gene TRBV6-5 combines with J gene TRBJ1-1; 7 bases are a match to TRBD1. Germline CDR1 MNHEY, CDR2 SVGAGI. The CDR3 length is 20 residues. Trimming cost V 8 bases and J 2 bases; bases outside gene matches: 26.

Concerning this clonotype itself: A read error may produce the germline difference seen at one junction end. The V and J genes are TRBV7-9 and TRBJ2-7; D may be TRBD2 (6 bases). The length of the CDR3 is 15 residues. Germline V gene sequence: CDR1 SEHNR, CDR2 FQNEAQ (reference sequence). CDR3 sequence: CTSSFRDVGTYEQYF. CDR3 coding DNA: TGTACCAGCAGCTTCAGGGATGTGGGGACTTACGAGCAGTACTTC.

This clonotype was observed a handful of times. V and J are TRBV14 and TRBJ1-2, with 7 bases identical to TRBD1. Per the germline V gene, CDR1 is SGHDN and CDR2 is FVKESK. V trimming: 3 bases; J trimming: 6 bases; junction bases outside the gene matches: 10. This CDR3 has 15 amino acids. The CDR3 spells CASSHLDREVDGYTF. The CDR3 DNA reads TGTGCCAGCAGCCACCTAGACAGGGAGGTGGATGGCTACACCTTC.

With regard to this clonotype: Likely a read error: the CDR3 ends without its conserved phenylalanine or tryptophan. The CDR3 sequence is CSARGGDVYNEQFY. In DNA, the CDR3 is TGCAGTGCCCGGGGGGGAGATGTCTATAATGAGCAGTTCTAC. The chain combines TRBV20-1 with TRBJ2-1, with 8 bases aligning to TRBD2. The trim removed 6 bases at V and 7 bases at J, leaving 11 bases unmatched. The CDR3 spans 14 residues. CDR1 and CDR2 (germline): DFQATT, SNEGSKA (reference sequence).

This clonotype was seen many times. The chain is built from TRBV4-1 and TRBJ2-3; 15 bases align to TRBD2. The CDR3 sequence is 17 residues long. The junction had 6 bases not matched to a gene; V was cut back by 4 bases and J by 4 bases. Per germline, CDR1 MGHRA and CDR2 YSYEKL. This CDR3 reads CASSPTGTSGRSDTQYF. DNA of the CDR3: TGCGCCAGCAGCCCAACCGGGACTAGCGGGAGGTCAGATACGCAGTATTTT.

A few counts support this clonotype. Sequence at one end of the junction differs from germline and may be a read error. The chain uses TRBV11-2 and TRBJ2-1; no definite D call. CDR3 length: 16 residues. Germline values: CDR1 SGHAT, CDR2 FQNNGV. CDR3 in amino acids: CAISLYAGASCNEQFF. In DNA form, the CDR3 reads TGTGCCATCAGCTTATATGCTGGCGCGTCCTGCAATGAGCAGTTCTTC.

A word on this clonotype: A much bigger clone sits one base away, suggesting this may be a read error. The chain links TRBV20-1 to TRBJ2-7; weak D call: TRBD1 (6 bases). CDR3 size: 13 residues. V was shortened by 0 bases and J by 7 bases, with 13 bases between the two germline ends. Germline V gene sequence: CDR1 DFQATT, CDR2 SNEGSKA (reference sequence). CDR3 region: CSARDLGAEEQYF. CDR3 nucleotides: TGCAGTGCTAGAGATTTGGGGGCTGAAGAGCAGTACTTC.

Details on this clonotype: The CDR3 does not close with the conserved phenylalanine or tryptophan, likely indicating a read error. The limits of the CDR3 on the DNA are not certain, so only TCRdb's listed CDR3 is given. V is TRBV11-2 and J is TRBJ1-6; whether TRBD1, the table's D call, matches the DNA was not checked. From its first to its last residue, the CDR3 has 15 amino acids. Per germline, CDR1 SGHAT and CDR2 FQNNGV. CDR3 loop: CASSLDKGHNSPLQL.

This clonotype was observed at least ten times. The genes are TRBV5-4 and TRBJ2-7; 7 bases line up with TRBD2. Germline V gene lookup returns CDR1 SGHNT and CDR2 YYREEE (reference sequence). The CDR3 totals 17 residues. Trimming took 0 bases from V and 0 from J; bases not matched to a gene: 9. The CDR3 bases are TGTGCCAGCAGCTTGGTTGTTGTAGCGGGTAACTCCTACGAGCAGTACTTC. Translation gives CASSLVVVAGNSYEQYF.

As for this clonotype: This may be a read error: a much more frequent sequence differs by one nucleotide. The V and J genes are TRBV20-1 and TRBJ2-1; D ambiguous. Trimming took 4 bases from V and 11 from J, leaving 15 bases between them. Looked up from germline, CDR1 is DFQATT and CDR2 is SNEGSKA (reference sequence). The CDR3 sequence is 12 residues long. The CDR3 region has the DNA TGCAGTGCTAATTTAAGCAACGGAAAGCAGTTCTTC. Its protein product is CSANLSNGKQFF.

This clonotype was seen more than once but under ten times. This may stem from a read error, because a much larger clone lies one nucleotide away. The V gene is TRBV20-1, the J gene TRBJ1-1; unclear D gene. This CDR3 contains 15 residues. Germline V gene lookup returns CDR1 DFQATT and CDR2 SNEGSKA (reference sequence). Trimming took off 4 bases at V and 3 bases at J, with 18 bases between the two ends. CDR3 region: CSANPQTNMDTEAFF. For the CDR3, the DNA is TGCAGTGCTAACCCACAGACAAACATGGACACTGAAGCTTTCTTT.

Comment on this clonotype: This clone may be a read error of a much larger clone one base away. CDR3 sequence: CSVSTQGLNEKLFF. CDR3 bases: TGCAGTGTCTCGACACAGGGGTTGAATGAAAAACTGTTTTTT. The chain recombines TRBV20-1 with TRBJ1-4, with 7 bases fitting TRBD1. The CDR3 runs 14 residues. Trimming removed 7 bases from V and 5 bases from J; junction bases left unmatched: 10. CDR1 is DFQATT and CDR2 is SNEGSKA in the germline V gene (reference sequence).

This clonotype was seen more than once but under ten times. A read error may produce the germline difference seen at one junction end. The genes are TRBV11-2 and TRBJ2-1; no clear D. CDR3 length: 14 residues. CDR1 is SGHAT, CDR2 FQNNGV, per germline. CDR3 sequence: CACRPLGNCNKQFF. The DNA of the CDR3 is TGTGCCTGCAGACCGTTGGGTAATTGCAATAAGCAGTTCTTC.

As DNA, the CDR3 is TGTGCCAGCAGTGCGGGGACAGCCGCGCCCCAGTACTTC. Encoded protein: CASSAGTAAPQYF. This chain joins TRBV6-1 and TRBJ2-5, with TRBD1 identical over 7 bases. V was pared by 4 bases and J by 9 bases, with 8 bases of the junction left unmatched. Germline CDR1 and CDR2: MNHNS and SASEGT. The CDR3 is 13 residues long.

Notes on this clonotype: Just one base apart from a much larger clone, this may be a read error. The chain employs TRBV12-1 and TRBJ1-1; the DNA was not used to check the table's D call, TRBD1. TRBV12-1 is labeled a pseudogene. The CDR3 spans 14 residues. CDR3 sequence (DNA): TGTGTCAGCACCACCGGGGGCATGAACACTGAAGCTTTCTTT. This translates into CVSTTGGMNTEAFF.

The chain recombines TRBV4-3 with TRBJ1-4, with 9 bases lining up with TRBD1. V lost 1 base to trimming and J lost 9 bases; unmatched junction nucleotides: 3. The length of the CDR3 is 14 residues. In germline, CDR1 is LGHNA, CDR2 YSLEER. The CDR3 loop reads CASSQAGTGKKLFF. DNA of the CDR3: TGCGCCAGCAGCCAAGCCGGGACAGGGAAAAAACTGTTTTTT.

Comments on this clonotype: Mismatch with germline at one junction end may stem from a read error. This chain joins TRBV20-1 and TRBJ2-7; D remains ambiguous. CDR3 length: 12 residues. Germline V gene sequence: CDR1 DFQATT, CDR2 SNEGSKA (reference sequence). CDR3 residues: CGARVECYEQYF. The CDR3 nucleotides read TGCGGTGCTAGAGTCGAGTGTTACGAGCAGTACTTC.

This clonotype has ten or more counts. The chain recombines TRBV29-1 with TRBJ2-7, with 8 bases identical to TRBD2. The germline gives CDR1 SQVTM, CDR2 ANQGSEA. Germline trimming cut 0 bases from V and 1 base from J; bases unmatched to any gene: 5. The CDR3 extends over 15 amino acids. The CDR3 spells CSVEDRERGSYEQYF. The CDR3 nucleotides read TGCAGCGTTGAAGATCGGGAGCGGGGGTCCTACGAGCAGTACTTC.

This clonotype was seen many times. This chain links TRBV6-6 with TRBJ2-5; D call uncertain. The CDR3 extends over 15 amino acids. V shed 2 bases and J shed 4 bases, with 14 bases lying between them. Germline loops: CDR1 MNHNY, CDR2 SVGAGI (reference sequence). The CDR3 coding sequence is TGTGCCAGCAGTTACGGCGGCGTCAGTTCAGAGACCCAGTACTTC. It codes for CASSYGGVSSETQYF.

With respect to this clonotype: This may arise from a read error, as a much more abundant clone is one base away. V is TRBV6-5 and J is TRBJ2-7; D ambiguous. The germline CDR1 and CDR2 sequences are MNHEY and SVGAGI. The CDR3 is 14 residues long. V lost 4 bases and J 7 bases, leaving 17 bases between the germline ends. CDR3 DNA: TGTGCCAGCAGTTGCAACCCGGACCTCCGAGAGCAGTACTTC. As protein: CASSCNPDLREQYF.

Regarding this clonotype: A much larger clone lies one base from this, so it may be a read error. The rearrangement uses TRBV12-3 or TRBV12-4 and TRBJ1-1; D uncertain. The CDR3 consists of 13 residues. The DNA of the CDR3 is TGTGCCAGAAGTTTTGGACTGAACACTGAAGCTTTCTTT. This translates into CARSFGLNTEAFF.

In this sample, this clonotype turned up once. A junction end diverges from the germline sequence, so it may reflect a read error. The chain links TRBV20-1 to TRBJ1-2; D ambiguous. This CDR3 has 13 residues. In germline, CDR1 is DFQATT, CDR2 SNEGSKA (reference sequence). The CDR3 here is CSTSNGEVDGYIF. CDR3 nucleotides: TGCAGTACTAGTAACGGCGAGGTCGATGGCTACATCTTC.

Concerning this clonotype: A read error may account for a junction end that differs from germline. The chain couples TRBV4-1 to TRBJ1-1; 8 bases fit TRBD1. The CDR3 loop spans 12 amino acids. CDR1 and CDR2 from the germline V gene are MGHRA and YSYEKL. The CDR3 coding sequence is TGCGTCAGCAGCCACGGACAGGGAGTAGCTTTCTTT. Translating gives CVSSHGQGVAFF.

About this clonotype: This may be a read error, as it is one base from a much larger clone. This rearrangement joins TRBV29-1 to TRBJ2-5; possible D gene TRBD1, 6 bases. From germline, CDR1 is SQVTM and CDR2 ANQGSEA. V lost 4 bases, J lost 8 bases, and 20 bases lay in between. The CDR3 length is 14 residues. The CDR3 loop is CSVGGGTHGDTQYF. CDR3 bases: TGCAGCGTTGGAGGGGGTACCCACGGAGATACCCAGTACTTC.

Worth noting for this clonotype: A much more abundant neighbour one base away suggests this may be a read error. V is TRBV29-1 and J is TRBJ2-3; 8 positions agree with TRBD1. CDR1 is SQVTM, CDR2 ANQGSEA, per germline. Trimming took 6 bases from V and 6 from J; bases not matched to a gene: 8. This CDR3 has 13 amino acids. The CDR3 is CSVGRTGRDTQYF. CDR3 bases: TGCAGCGTGGGCCGGACAGGGAGGGATACGCAGTATTTT.

The sample holds many counts of this clonotype. This chain joins TRBV4-1 and TRBJ2-5, with TRBD1 matching over 8 bases. Trimming took 1 base from V and 4 from J; bases not matched to a gene: 8. Germline CDR1 is MGHRA and CDR2 is YSYEKL. The CDR3 has 16 amino acids. The CDR3 DNA follows: TGCGCCAGCAGCCAAGTGGGGACAGGTGAGAGAGAGACCCAGTACTTC. This translates into CASSQVGTGERETQYF.